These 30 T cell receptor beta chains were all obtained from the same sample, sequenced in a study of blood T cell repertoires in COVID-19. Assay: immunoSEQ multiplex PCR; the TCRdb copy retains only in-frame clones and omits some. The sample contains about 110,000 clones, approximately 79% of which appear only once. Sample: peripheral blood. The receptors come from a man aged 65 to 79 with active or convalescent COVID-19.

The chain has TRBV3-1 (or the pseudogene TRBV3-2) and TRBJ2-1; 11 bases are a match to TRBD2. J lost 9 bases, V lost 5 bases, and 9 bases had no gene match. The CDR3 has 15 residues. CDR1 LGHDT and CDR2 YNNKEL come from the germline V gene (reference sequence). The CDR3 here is CASSYLAGGHGEQFF. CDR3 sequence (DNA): TGTGCCAGCAGCTACTTAGCGGGAGGGCATGGTGAGCAGTTCTTC.

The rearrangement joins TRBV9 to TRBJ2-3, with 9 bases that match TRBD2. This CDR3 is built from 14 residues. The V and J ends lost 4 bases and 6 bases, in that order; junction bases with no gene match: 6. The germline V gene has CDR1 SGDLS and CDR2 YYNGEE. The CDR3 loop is CASSSPSGGDTQYF. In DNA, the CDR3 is TGTGCCAGCAGCAGTCCCAGCGGGGGGGATACGCAGTATTTT.

CDR3 bases: TGTGCCAGCTGGGACAGACTAAACTCTGGGGCCAACGTCCTGACTTTC. Its translation is CASWDRLNSGANVLTF. This sequence joins TRBV21-1 and TRBJ2-6; the D segment call TRBD1 is taken from the table without a DNA check. TRBV21-1 is marked as a pseudogene. The CDR3 extends over 16 amino acids.

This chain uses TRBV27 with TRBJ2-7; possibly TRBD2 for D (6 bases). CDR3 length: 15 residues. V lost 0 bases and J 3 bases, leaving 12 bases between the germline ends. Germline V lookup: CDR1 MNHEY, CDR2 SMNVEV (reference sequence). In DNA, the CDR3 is TGTGCCAGCAGTTTATCGAGTCTAGCGTTCTACGAGCAGTACTTC. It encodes CASSLSSLAFYEQYF.

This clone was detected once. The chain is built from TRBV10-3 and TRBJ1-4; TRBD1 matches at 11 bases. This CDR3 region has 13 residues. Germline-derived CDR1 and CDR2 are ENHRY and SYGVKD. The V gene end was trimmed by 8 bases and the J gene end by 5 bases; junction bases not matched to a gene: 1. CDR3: CAIRTGGNEKLFF. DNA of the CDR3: TGTGCCATCCGGACAGGGGGCAATGAAAAACTGTTTTTT.

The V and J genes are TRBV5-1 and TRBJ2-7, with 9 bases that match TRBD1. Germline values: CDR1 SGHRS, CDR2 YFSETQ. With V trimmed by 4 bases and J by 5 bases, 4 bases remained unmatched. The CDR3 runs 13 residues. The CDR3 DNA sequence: TGCGCCAGCAGCCAGGGGACAGGGAACGAGCAGTACTTC. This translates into CASSQGTGNEQYF. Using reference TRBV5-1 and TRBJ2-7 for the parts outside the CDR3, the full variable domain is KAGVTQTPRYLIKTRGQQVTLSCSPISGHRSVSWYQQTPGQGLQFLFEYFSETQRNKGNFPGRFSGRQFSNSRSEMNVSTLELGDSALYLCASSQGTGNEQYFGPGTRLTVT.

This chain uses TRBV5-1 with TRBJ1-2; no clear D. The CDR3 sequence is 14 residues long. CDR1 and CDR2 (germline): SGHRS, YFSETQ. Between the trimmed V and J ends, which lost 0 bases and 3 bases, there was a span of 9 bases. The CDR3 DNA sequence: TGCGCCAGCAGCTTGGAACAGAATGACTATGGCTACACCTTC. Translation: CASSLEQNDYGYTF. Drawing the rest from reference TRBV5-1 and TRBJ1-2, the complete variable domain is KAGVTQTPRYLIKTRGQQVTLSCSPISGHRSVSWYQQTPGQGLQFLFEYFSETQRNKGNFPGRFSGRQFSNSRSEMNVSTLELGDSALYLCASSLEQNDYGYTFGSGTRLTVV.

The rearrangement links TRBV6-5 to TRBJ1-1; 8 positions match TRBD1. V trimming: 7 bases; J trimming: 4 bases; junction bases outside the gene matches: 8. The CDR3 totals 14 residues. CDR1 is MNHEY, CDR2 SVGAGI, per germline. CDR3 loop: CASNQGAQTTEAFF. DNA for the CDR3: TGTGCCAGCAACCAGGGGGCGCAGACCACTGAAGCTTTCTTT.

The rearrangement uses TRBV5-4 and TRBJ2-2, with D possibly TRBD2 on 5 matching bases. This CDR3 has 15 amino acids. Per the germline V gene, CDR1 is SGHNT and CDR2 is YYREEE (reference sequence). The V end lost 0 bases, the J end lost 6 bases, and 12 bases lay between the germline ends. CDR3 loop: CASSLAVGVPGELFF. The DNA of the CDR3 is TGTGCCAGCAGCTTGGCCGTCGGGGTCCCCGGGGAGCTGTTTTTT.

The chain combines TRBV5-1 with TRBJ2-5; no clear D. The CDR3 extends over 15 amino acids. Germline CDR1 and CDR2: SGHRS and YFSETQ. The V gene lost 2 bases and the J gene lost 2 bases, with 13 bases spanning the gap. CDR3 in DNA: TGCGCCAGCAGCTTCTGGTCAGGTGTACAAGAGACCCAGTACTTC. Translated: CASSFWSGVQETQYF.

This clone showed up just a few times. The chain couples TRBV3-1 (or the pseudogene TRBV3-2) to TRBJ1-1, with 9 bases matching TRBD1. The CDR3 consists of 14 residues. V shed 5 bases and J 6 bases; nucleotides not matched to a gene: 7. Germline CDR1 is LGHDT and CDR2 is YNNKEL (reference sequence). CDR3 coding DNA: TGTGCCAGCAGCACCACGACAGGGGGATCTGAAGCTTTCTTT. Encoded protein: CASSTTTGGSEAFF.

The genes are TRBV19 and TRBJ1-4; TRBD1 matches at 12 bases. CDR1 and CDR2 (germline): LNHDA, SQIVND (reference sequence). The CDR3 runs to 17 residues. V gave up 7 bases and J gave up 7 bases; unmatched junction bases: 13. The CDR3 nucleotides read TGTGCCAGTACCCCCGGGACAGGGGGCTTCTTATCTGAAAAACTGTTTTTT. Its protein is CASTPGTGGFLSEKLFF.

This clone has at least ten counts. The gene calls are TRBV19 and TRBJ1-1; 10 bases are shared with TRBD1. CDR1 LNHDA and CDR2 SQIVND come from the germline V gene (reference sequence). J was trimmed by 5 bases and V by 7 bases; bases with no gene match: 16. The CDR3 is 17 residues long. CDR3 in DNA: TGTGCCAGTACCTACGGGAGACAGGGGGCTATTTGGACTGAAGCTTTCTTT. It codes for CASTYGRQGAIWTEAFF.

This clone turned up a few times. CDR3 protein: CASSPGLATDTQYF. CDR3 DNA: TGTGCCAGCAGTCCGGGACTAGCCACAGATACGCAGTATTTT. The chain uses TRBV3-1 (or the pseudogene TRBV3-2) and TRBJ2-3; 9 bases map to TRBD2. The V and J ends lost 6 bases and 2 bases, in that order; junction bases with no gene match: 3. This CDR3 has 14 amino acids. In germline, CDR1 is LGHDT, CDR2 YNNKEL (reference sequence).

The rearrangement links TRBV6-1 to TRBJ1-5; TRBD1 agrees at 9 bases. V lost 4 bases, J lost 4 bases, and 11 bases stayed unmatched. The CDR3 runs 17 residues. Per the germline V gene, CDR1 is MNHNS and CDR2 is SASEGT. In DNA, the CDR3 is TGTGCCAGCAGTGGCCAACAGGGGGCCTTTTTTAATCAGCCCCAGCATTTT. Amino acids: CASSGQQGAFFNQPQHF.

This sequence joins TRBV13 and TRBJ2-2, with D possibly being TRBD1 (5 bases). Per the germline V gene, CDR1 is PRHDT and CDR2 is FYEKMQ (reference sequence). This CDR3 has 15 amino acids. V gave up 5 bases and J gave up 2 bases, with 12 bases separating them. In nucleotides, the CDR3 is TGTGCCAGCAGCCCACGGACACGCAACACCGGGGAGCTGTTTTTT. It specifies CASSPRTRNTGELFF.

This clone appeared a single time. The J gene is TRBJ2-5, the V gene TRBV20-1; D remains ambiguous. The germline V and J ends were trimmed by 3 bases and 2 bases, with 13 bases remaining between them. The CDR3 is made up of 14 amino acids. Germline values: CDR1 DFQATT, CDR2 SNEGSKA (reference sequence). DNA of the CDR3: TGCAGTGCTAGTAACGCCGACTTACAAGAGACCCAGTACTTC. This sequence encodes CSASNADLQETQYF.

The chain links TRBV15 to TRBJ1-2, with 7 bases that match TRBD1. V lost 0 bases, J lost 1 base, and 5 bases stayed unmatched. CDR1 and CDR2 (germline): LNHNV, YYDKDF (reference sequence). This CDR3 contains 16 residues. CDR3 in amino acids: CATSRDSQGLNYGYTF. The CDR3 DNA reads TGTGCCACCAGCAGAGATTCACAGGGGCTTAACTATGGCTACACCTTC.

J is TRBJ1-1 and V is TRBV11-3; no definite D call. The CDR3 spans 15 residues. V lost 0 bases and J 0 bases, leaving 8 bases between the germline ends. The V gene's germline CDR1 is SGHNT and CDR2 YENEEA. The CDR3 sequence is CASSLEKEVNTEAFF. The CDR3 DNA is TGTGCCAGCAGCTTAGAAAAAGAGGTGAACACTGAAGCTTTCTTT.

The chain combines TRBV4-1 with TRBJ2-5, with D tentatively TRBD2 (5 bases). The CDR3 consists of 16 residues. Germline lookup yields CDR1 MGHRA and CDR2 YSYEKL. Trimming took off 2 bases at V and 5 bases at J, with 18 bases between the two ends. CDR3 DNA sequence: TGCGCCAGCAGCCAACGATCGCTGGTTTCGGGGGAGACCCAGTACTTC. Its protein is CASSQRSLVSGETQYF.

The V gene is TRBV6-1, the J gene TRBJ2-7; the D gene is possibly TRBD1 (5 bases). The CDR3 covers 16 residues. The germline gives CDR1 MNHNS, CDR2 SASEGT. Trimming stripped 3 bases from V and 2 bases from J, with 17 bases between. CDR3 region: CASSDIAAGRTYEQYF. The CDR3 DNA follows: TGTGCCAGCAGTGATATTGCGGCAGGGCGGACCTACGAGCAGTACTTC.

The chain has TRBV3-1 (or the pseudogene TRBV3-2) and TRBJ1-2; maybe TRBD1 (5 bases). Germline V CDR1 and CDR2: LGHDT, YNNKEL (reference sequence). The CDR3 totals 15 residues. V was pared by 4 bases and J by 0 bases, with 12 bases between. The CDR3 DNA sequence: TGTGCCAGCAGCCTCCGACAGATTTCTAACTATGGCTACACCTTC. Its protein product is CASSLRQISNYGYTF.

The CDR3 sequence: CASSLPMGSLNEQFF. CDR3 DNA: TGTGCCAGCAGCCTTCCCATGGGGAGCCTTAATGAGCAGTTCTTC. The V gene is TRBV7-9, the J gene TRBJ2-1; D might be TRBD2 (5 bases). Per the germline V gene, CDR1 is SEHNR and CDR2 is FQNEAQ (reference sequence). Trimming removed 5 bases from V and 7 bases from J, with 18 bases in between. The CDR3 runs 15 residues.

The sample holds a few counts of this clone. In nucleotides, the CDR3 is TGTGCCAGCAGATCGACTAGCGGAACCTCCTACAATGAGCAGTTCTTC. It is translated as CASRSTSGTSYNEQFF. V is TRBV27 and J is TRBJ2-1, with TRBD2 matching over 9 bases. Germline-derived CDR1 and CDR2 are MNHEY and SMNVEV (reference sequence). V trimming: 6 bases; J trimming: 0 bases; junction bases outside the gene matches: 6. The length of the CDR3 is 16 residues.

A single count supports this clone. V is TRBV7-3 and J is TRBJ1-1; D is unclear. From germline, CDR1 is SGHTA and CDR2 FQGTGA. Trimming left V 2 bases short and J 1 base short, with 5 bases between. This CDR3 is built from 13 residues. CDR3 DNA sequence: TGTGCCAGCAGCTTATCACAGAACACTGAAGCTTTCTTT. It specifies CASSLSQNTEAFF.

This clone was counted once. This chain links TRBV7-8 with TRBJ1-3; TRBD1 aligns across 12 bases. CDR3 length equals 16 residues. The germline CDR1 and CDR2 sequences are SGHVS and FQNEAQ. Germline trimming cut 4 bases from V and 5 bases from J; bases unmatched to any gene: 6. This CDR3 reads CASSSTRDRGRNTIYF. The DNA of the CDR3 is TGTGCCAGCAGCTCCACCCGGGACAGGGGGCGAAACACCATATATTTT. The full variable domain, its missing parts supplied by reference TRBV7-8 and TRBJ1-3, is GAGVSQSPRYKVAKRGQDVALRCDPISGHVSLFWYQQALGQGPEFLTYFQNEAQLDKSGLPSDRFFAERPEGSVSTLKIQRTQQEDSAVYLCASSSTRDRGRNTIYFGEGSWLTVV.

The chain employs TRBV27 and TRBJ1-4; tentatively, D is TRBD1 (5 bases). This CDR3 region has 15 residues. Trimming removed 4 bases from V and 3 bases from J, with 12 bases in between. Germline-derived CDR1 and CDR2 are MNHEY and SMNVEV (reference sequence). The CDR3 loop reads CASSYLPGPNEKLFF. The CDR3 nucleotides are TGTGCCAGCAGTTACCTGCCAGGGCCTAATGAAAAACTGTTTTTT.

CDR3 in DNA: TGCGCCAGCAGCGGTGGGACAGGGGGCGCGTCGGACTATGGCTACACCTTC. Residues: CASSGGTGGASDYGYTF. The chain combines TRBV5-1 with TRBJ1-2, with 12 positions matching TRBD1. The ends lost 4 bases at V and 3 bases at J; junction bases unmatched: 10. Germline V gene data show CDR1 as SGHRS and CDR2 as YFSETQ. This CDR3 is built from 17 residues.

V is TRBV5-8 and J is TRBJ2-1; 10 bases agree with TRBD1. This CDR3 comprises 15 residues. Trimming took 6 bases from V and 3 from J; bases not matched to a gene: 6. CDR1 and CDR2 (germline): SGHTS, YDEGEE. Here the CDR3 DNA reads TGTGCCAGCAACAGACAGGGGGCTAACTACAATGAGCAGTTCTTC. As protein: CASNRQGANYNEQFF.

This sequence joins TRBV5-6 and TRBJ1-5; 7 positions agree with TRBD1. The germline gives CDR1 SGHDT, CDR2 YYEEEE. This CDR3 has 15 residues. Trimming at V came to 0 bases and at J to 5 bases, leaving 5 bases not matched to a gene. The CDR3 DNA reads TGTGCCAGCAGCTTGGGACAGGGTGGATATCAGCCCCAGCATTTT. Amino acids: CASSLGQGGYQPQHF.